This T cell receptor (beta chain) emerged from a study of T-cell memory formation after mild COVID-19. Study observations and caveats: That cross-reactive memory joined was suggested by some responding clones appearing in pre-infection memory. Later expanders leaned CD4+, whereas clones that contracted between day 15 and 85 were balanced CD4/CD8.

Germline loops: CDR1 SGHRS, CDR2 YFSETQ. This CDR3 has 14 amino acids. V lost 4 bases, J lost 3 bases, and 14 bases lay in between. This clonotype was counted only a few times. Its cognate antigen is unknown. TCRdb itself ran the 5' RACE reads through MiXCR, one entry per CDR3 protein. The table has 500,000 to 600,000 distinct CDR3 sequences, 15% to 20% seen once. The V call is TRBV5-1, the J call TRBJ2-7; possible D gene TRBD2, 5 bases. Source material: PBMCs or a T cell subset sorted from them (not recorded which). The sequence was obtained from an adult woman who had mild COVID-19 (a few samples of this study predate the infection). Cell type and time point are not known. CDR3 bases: TGCGCCAGCAGCGAGTATGAGGGCTACTACGAGCAGTACTTC. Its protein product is CASSEYEGYYEQYF.